Following are 7 T cell receptor beta chains from one sample sequenced in a study of PD-1 blockade in classical Hodgkin lymphoma. Time point defined: cycle 4 day 1 (C4D1), after more than 5 weeks of nivolumab. After autologous stem cell transplantation all patients relapsed, and prior brentuximab vedotin exposure differed between cohorts. Sequencing was performed with immunoSEQ multiplex PCR; in TCRdb, only in-frame clones are kept and a portion is missing. The sample has fewer than 25,000 clones; around four fifths are singletons. Material: peripheral blood mononuclear cells (PBMCs), obtained before the fourth cycle of nivolumab. Receptors were obtained from a human donor with classical Hodgkin lymphoma.

The V and J genes are TRBV5-1 and TRBJ1-4; D is perhaps TRBD1 (6 bases). This CDR3 region has 14 residues. V was clipped by 4 bases and J by 6 bases, with 13 bases between them. The V gene's germline CDR1 is SGHRS and CDR2 YFSETQ. The CDR3 region is CASSPQGGDEKLFF. The CDR3 nucleotides are TGCGCCAGCAGCCCACAGGGCGGGGATGAAAAACTGTTTTTT.

The rearrangement links TRBV9 to TRBJ2-7, with D perhaps being TRBD1 or TRBD2 (5 bases each). Germline V gene data show CDR1 as SGDLS and CDR2 as YYNGEE. V was clipped by 0 bases and J by 5 bases, with 15 bases between them. This CDR3 contains 15 residues. In DNA form, the CDR3 reads TGTGCCAGCAGCGTAGCGGGCAGGGAGAGCAACGAGCAGTACTTC. This codes for CASSVAGRESNEQYF.

The V call is TRBV19, the J call TRBJ1-5; possibly TRBD1 for D (5 bases). Germline CDR1 and CDR2: LNHDA and SQIVND (reference sequence). V was shortened by 7 bases and J by 4 bases, with 14 bases between the two germline ends. The CDR3 is made up of 14 amino acids. The CDR3 nucleotides read TGTGCCAGTAAGCCGACGGGGCTTAATCAGCCCCAGCATTTT. Translated, it gives CASKPTGLNQPQHF.

The chain employs TRBV7-8 and TRBJ1-1, with D possibly TRBD1 on 6 matching bases. The length of the CDR3 is 15 residues. Per germline, CDR1 SGHVS and CDR2 FQNEAQ. The V end lost 7 bases, the J end lost 1 base, and 16 bases lay between the germline ends. The CDR3 reads CASTLGGGGNTEAFF. As DNA, the CDR3 is TGTGCCAGCACCCTAGGGGGTGGGGGGAACACTGAAGCTTTCTTT.

V gene TRBV27 combines with J gene TRBJ2-1; no clear D gene. This CDR3 comprises 15 residues. Per the germline V gene, CDR1 is MNHEY and CDR2 is SMNVEV (reference sequence). V was clipped by 6 bases and J by 4 bases, with 16 bases between them. CDR3 nucleotides: TGTGCCAGCAGCACCTATCTCAACCCGTACAATGAGCAGTTCTTC. Translating gives CASSTYLNPYNEQFF.

V is TRBV19 and J is TRBJ2-3, with 9 bases lining up with TRBD2. Germline V lookup: CDR1 LNHDA, CDR2 SQIVND (reference sequence). The CDR3 is made up of 14 amino acids. The ends lost 3 bases at V and 4 bases at J; junction bases unmatched: 2. CDR3 protein: CASSISGGADTQYF. In DNA, the CDR3 is TGTGCCAGTAGTATTAGCGGGGGTGCAGATACGCAGTATTTT.

This rearrangement joins TRBV28 to TRBJ2-7, with 8 bases fitting TRBD2. Germline CDR1 is MDHEN and CDR2 is SYDVKM. The CDR3 sequence is 12 residues long. V lost 4 bases and J lost 12; bases outside the gene matches: 8. For the CDR3, the DNA is TGTGCCAGCAGTTCGTTAGCGGGAAGGGTGTACTTC. It codes for CASSSLAGRVYF.